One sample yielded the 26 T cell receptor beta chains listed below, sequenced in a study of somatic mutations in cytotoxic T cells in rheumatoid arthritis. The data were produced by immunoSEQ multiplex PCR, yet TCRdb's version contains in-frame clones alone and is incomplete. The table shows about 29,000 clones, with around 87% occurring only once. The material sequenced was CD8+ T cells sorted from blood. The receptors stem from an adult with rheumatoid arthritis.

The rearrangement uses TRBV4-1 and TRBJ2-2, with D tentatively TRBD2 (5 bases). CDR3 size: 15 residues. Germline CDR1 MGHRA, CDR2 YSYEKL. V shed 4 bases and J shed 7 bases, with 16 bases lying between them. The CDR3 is CASSRAELDGGELFF. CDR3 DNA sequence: TGCGCCAGCAGCCGAGCCGAACTAGATGGCGGGGAGCTGTTTTTT.

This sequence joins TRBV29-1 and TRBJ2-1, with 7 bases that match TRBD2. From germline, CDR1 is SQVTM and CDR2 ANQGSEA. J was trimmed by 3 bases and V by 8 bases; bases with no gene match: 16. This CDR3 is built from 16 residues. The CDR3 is CSSLGGIGTIYNEQFF. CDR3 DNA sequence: TGCAGCTCCCTGGGGGGGATCGGGACTATCTACAATGAGCAGTTCTTC.

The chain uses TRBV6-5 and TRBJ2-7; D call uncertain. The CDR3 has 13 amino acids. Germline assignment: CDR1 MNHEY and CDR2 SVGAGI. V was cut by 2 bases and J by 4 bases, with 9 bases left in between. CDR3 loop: CASSYGMGYEQYF. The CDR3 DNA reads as TGTGCCAGCAGTTACGGTATGGGGTACGAGCAGTACTTC.

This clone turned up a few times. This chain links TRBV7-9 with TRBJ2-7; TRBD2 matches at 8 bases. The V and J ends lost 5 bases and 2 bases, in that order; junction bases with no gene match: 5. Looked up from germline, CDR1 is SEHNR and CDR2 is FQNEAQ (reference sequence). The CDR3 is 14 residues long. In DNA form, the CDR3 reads TGTGCCAGCAGCCCGGAGGGACTAGCCTACGAGCAGTACTTC. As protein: CASSPEGLAYEQYF.

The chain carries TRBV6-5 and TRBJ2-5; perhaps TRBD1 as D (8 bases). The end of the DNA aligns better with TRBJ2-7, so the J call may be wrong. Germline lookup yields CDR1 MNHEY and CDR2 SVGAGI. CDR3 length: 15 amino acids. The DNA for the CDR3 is TGTGCCAGCAGTCACCCACAGGGGGGGAACTACGAGCAGTACTTC. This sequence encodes CASSHPQGGNYEQYF.

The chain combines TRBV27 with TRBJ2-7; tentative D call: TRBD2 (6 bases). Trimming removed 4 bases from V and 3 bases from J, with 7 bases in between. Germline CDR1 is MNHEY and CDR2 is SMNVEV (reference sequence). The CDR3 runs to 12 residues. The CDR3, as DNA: TGTGCCAGCAGTTCCGGGGGCTACGAGCAGTACTTC. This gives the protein CASSSGGYEQYF.

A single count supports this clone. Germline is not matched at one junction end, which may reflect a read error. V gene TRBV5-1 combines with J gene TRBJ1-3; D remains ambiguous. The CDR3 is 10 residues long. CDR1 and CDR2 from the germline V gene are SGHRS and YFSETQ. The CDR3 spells CASSLGEQIF. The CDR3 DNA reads TGCGCCAGCAGCTTGGGCGAGCAGATTTTT. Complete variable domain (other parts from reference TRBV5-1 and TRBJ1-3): KAGVTQTPRYLIKTRGQQVTLSCSPISGHRSVSWYQQTPGQGLQFLFEYFSETQRNKGNFPGRFSGRQFSNSRSEMNVSTLELGDSALYLCASSLGEQIFGEGSWLTVV.

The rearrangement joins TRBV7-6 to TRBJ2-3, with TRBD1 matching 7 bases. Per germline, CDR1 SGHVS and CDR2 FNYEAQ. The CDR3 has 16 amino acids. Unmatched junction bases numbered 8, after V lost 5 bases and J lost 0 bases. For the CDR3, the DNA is TGTGCCAGCAGCATGGGGACAGCCGGTAGCACAGATACGCAGTATTTT. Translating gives CASSMGTAGSTDTQYF.

CDR3 region: CASSMIVEPYYTF. The CDR3 nucleotides read TGTGCCAGTAGTATGATAGTTGAACCCTACTACACCTTC. The chain joins TRBV19 to TRBJ1-2; D gene uncertain. The CDR3 sequence is 13 residues long. The V end was cut by 3 bases, the J end by 10 bases, with 15 bases between. The germline V gene encodes CDR1 LNHDA and CDR2 SQIVND (reference sequence). Combining the CDR3 with reference TRBV19 and TRBJ1-2 gives the whole variable domain DGGITQSPKYLFRKEGQNVTLSCEQNLNHDAMYWYRQDPGQGLRLIYYSQIVNDFQKGDIAEGYSVSREKKESFPLTVTSAQKNPTAFYLCASSMIVEPYYTFGSGTRLTVV.

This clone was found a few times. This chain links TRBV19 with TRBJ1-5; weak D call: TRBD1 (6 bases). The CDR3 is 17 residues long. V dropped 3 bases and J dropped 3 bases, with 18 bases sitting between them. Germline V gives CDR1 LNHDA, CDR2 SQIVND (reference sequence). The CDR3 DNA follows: TGTGCCAGTAGTATCCAGGGGCCCGCTCTCACCAATCAGCCCCAGCATTTT. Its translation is CASSIQGPALTNQPQHF.

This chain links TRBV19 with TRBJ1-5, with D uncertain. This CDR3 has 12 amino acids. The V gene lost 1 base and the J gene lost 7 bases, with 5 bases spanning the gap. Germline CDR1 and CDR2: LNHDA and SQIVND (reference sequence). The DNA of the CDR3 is TGTGCCAGTAGTATAGTCCGGCAGCCCCAGCATTTT. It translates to CASSIVRQPQHF.

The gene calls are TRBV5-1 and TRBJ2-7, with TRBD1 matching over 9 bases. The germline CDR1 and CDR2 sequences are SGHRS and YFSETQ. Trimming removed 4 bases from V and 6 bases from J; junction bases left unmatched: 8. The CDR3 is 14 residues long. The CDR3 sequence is CASSPGQGLSEQYF. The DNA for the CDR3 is TGCGCCAGCAGCCCGGGACAGGGTCTCTCCGAGCAGTACTTC.

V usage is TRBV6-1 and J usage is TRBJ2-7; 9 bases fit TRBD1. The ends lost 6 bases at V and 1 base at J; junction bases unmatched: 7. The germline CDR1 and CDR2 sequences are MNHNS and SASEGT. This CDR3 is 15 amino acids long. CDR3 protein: CASRAGTGISYEQYF. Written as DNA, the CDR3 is TGTGCCAGCAGAGCCGGGACAGGGATATCCTACGAGCAGTACTTC.

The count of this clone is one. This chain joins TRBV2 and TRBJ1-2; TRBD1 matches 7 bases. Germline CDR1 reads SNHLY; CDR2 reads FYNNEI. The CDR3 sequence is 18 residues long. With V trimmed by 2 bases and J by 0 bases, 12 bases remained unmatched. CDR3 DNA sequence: TGTGCCAGCAGTGAACGGGACAGAACCTCATACACTAACTATGGCTACACCTTC. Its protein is CASSERDRTSYTNYGYTF. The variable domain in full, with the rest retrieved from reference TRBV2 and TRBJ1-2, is EPEVTQTPSHQVTQMGQEVILRCVPISNHLYFYWYRQILGQKVEFLVSFYNNEISEKSEIFDDQFSVERPDGSNFTLKIRSTKLEDSAMYFCASSERDRTSYTNYGYTFGSGTRLTVV.

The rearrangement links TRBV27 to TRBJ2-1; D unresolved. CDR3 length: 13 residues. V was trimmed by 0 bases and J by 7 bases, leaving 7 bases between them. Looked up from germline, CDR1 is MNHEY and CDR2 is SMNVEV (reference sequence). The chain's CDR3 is CASSLSIWNEQFF. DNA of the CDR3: TGTGCCAGCAGTTTATCTATCTGGAATGAGCAGTTCTTC.

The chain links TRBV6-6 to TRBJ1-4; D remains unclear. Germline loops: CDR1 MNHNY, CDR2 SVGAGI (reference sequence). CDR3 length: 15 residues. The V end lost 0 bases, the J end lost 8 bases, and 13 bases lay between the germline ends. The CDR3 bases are TGTGCCAGCAGTTACTCATTGGAGGGCCAGGAAAAACTGTTTTTT. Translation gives CASSYSLEGQEKLFF.

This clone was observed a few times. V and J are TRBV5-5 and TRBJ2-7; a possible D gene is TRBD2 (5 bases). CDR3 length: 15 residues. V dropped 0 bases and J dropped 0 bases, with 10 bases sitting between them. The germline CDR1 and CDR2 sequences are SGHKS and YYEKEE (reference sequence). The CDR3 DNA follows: TGTGCCAGCAGCTTGGCCTTTGGGAGCTCCTACGAGCAGTACTTC. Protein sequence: CASSLAFGSSYEQYF. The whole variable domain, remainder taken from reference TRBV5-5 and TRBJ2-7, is DAGVTQSPTHLIKTRGQQVTLRCSPISGHKSVSWYQQVLGQGPQFIFQYYEKEERGRGNFPDRFSARQFPNYSSELNVNALLLGDSALYLCASSLAFGSSYEQYFGPGTRLTVT.

In DNA form, the CDR3 reads TGCGCCAGCAGCCAAGATCTGCCCGATACGCAGTATTTT. It encodes CASSQDLPDTQYF. The genes are TRBV4-1 and TRBJ2-3, with D unresolved. Germline loops: CDR1 MGHRA, CDR2 YSYEKL. Trimming cost V 0 bases and J 6 bases, with 7 bases left between them. The CDR3 length is 13 residues.

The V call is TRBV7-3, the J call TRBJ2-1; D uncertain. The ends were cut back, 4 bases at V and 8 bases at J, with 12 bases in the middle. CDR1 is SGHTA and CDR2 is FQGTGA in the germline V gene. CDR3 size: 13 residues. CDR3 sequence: CASSSPPADEQFF. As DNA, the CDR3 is TGTGCCAGCAGCTCCCCCCCGGCGGATGAGCAGTTCTTC.

The CDR3 is CASSLARGLNTEAFF. The CDR3 coding sequence is TGCGCCAGCAGCTTGGCCCGGGGCCTGAACACTGAAGCTTTCTTT. The V call is TRBV5-1, the J call TRBJ1-1, with D perhaps TRBD1 (5 bases). Per the germline V gene, CDR1 is SGHRS and CDR2 is YFSETQ. Trimming removed 0 bases at V and 0 bases at J, with 9 bases between. This CDR3 spans 15 amino acids.

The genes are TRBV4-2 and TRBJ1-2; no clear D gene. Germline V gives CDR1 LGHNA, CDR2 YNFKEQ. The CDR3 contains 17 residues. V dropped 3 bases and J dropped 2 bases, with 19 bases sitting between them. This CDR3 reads CASSQAGTADGNYGYTF. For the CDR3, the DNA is TGTGCCAGCAGCCAGGCCGGAACAGCTGACGGAAACTATGGCTACACCTTC.

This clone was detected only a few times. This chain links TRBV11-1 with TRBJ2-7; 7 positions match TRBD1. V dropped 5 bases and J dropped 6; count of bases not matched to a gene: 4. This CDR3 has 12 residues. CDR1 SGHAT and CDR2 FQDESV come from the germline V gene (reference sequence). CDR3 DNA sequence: TGTGCCAGCAGCCCGACAGGGTTCGAGCAGTACTTC. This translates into CASSPTGFEQYF.

The CDR3 loop reads CASSYHVVPRDREAFF. The CDR3 nucleotides read TGTGCCAGCAGTTACCATGTTGTTCCCCGGGACAGAGAAGCTTTCTTT. The chain has TRBV6-6 and TRBJ1-1; 7 bases map to TRBD1. Looked up from germline, CDR1 is MNHNY and CDR2 is SVGAGI (reference sequence). This CDR3 spans 16 amino acids. V was pared by 2 bases and J by 8 bases, with 14 bases of the junction left unmatched.

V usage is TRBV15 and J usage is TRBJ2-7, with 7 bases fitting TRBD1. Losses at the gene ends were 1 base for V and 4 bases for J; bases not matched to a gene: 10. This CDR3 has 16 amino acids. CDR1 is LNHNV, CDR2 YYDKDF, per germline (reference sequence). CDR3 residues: CATSRASGQRPYEQYF. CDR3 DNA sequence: TGTGCCACCAGCAGAGCGTCGGGACAGAGACCTTACGAGCAGTACTTC.

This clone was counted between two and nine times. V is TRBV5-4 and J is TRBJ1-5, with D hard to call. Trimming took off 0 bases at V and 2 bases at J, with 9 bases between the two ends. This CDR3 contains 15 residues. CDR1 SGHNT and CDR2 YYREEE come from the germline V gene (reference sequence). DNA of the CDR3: TGTGCCAGCAGCTTGGGGCCTGAGGGCAATCAGCCCCAGCATTTT. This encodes CASSLGPEGNQPQHF.

The CDR3 DNA reads TGTGCCATCAGCCCGTACGTAGGGAATGAGCAGTTCTTC. It yields the protein CAISPYVGNEQFF. This rearrangement joins TRBV10-3 to TRBJ2-1; D not resolved. Trimming took off 6 bases at V and 7 bases at J, with 13 bases between the two ends. Germline CDR1 is ENHRY and CDR2 is SYGVKD. This CDR3 spans 13 amino acids.